This T cell receptor beta chain appears in the sequencing data of a study of T cells in Graves' hyperthyroidism and ophthalmopathy. From RNA transcripts, TCR beta CDR3 regions were amplified. First-round RT-PCR with HTBI primers amplified the TCR CDR3 region. TCRdb recomputed calls from the multiplex PCR reads with MiXCR, one row per CDR3 protein. The sample carries more than 500,000 distinct CDR3 sequences, about 45% recorded once. As regards this clonotype: Its antigen is undetermined. One end of the junction does not line up with germline, which may come from a read error.

The CDR3 loop spans 15 amino acids. Germline CDR1 and CDR2: DFQATT and SNEGSKA (reference sequence). Study observations and caveats: The authors' 13 V-J model separated ophthalmopathy from stable hyperthyroidism. Most clonotypes expanded in thyroid above 0.001 were likewise present in blood.

Patients were excluded for uncontrolled infection, other autoimmune disease, pregnancy or lactation. V and J are TRBV20-1 and TRBJ2-1; no reliable D call. The clonotype comes from an adult woman with Graves' disease, either hyperthyroidism or ophthalmopathy (not recorded which). Sequenced input: peripheral blood or thyroid tissue (not recorded which). The CDR3 bases are TGCAGTGCTAGCGGCGGCCGAAGCTCCTACAATGAGCAGTTCTTT. It translates to CSASGGRSSYNEQFF.